Listed below are T cell receptor beta chains from one sample, sequenced in a study of T-cell reconstitution after alpha-beta-depleted transplantation in children. TCRdb processed the PCR reads anew with MiXCR; each CDR3 protein has one entry. The sample lists some 830,000 distinct CDR3 sequences, under 20% occurring once. The sample here was PBMCs, mostly from graft donor cells, taken 360 days after TCRalphabeta/CD19-depleted stem cell transplant. Receptor source: a male patient under 18 who had a stem cell transplant for acute lymphoblastic leukemia, so the T cells may come from the graft donor. CDR3s leave out the opening cysteine and the closing phenylalanine or tryptophan. D genes are given only for firm matches.

v_call d_call cdr3_aa
TRBV4-1 . ASSQDGVTRNSPLH
TRBV4-1 . ASSPQKSSYNEQF
TRBV12-3/TRBV12-4 TRBD1 ASRQTGTANSPLH
TRBV7-8 TRBD1 ASSGIKNRGPLLYIQY
TRBV4-1 TRBD2 ASSQPTSGRADRF
TRBV12-3/TRBV12-4 . ASSFLGIWGGELF
TRBV7-2 TRBD2 ASSSPSGRTETQY
TRBV5-1 TRBD2 ASSPPGLAAHNEQF
TRBV9 . ASSSQGPDNEQF
TRBV5-1 TRBD1 ASSLGQATNYGYT
TRBV24-1 TRBD1 ATSDYPGQKAKNIQY
TRBV25-1 TRBD1 ASSADRVHAEAF
TRBV12-3/TRBV12-4 TRBD2 ASSFPKASGYYNEQF
TRBV29-1 TRBD1 SVPGQGVNTEAF
TRBV10-3 TRBD1 AISAGTGARSYEQY
TRBV5-6 . ASSSTTQGDTQY
TRBV4-1 . ASSHYPFGVYEQY
TRBV7-2 . ASSSGLGDTQY
TRBV18 TRBD2 ASSPRLTSRGRAPGETQY
TRBV4-1 TRBD1 ASSQAGQVAPYEQY
TRBV5-1 TRBD2 ASSPGSLAALVEQY
TRBV12-3/TRBV12-4 . ASSKGSSYNEQF